This TCR beta chain was profiled in a study of blood T cell repertoires in COVID-19. Study-wide context: The analysed material was cDNA or gDNA that came from T cells, B-cell-depleted T cells, or PBMCs.

Germline trimming cut 3 bases from V and 5 bases from J; bases unmatched to any gene: 8. Germline V gene data show CDR1 as SGDLS and CDR2 as YYNGEE. The CDR3 totals 15 residues. Libraries were prepared by immunoSEQ multiplex PCR; TCRdb keeps only in-frame clonotypes and omits some of them. There are some 340,000 clones in the sample; 85% to 95% occur only once, and 3.5% to 5% lies in the top ten. Participant reports of clinical history set cohort assignment. This receptor was taken from a woman in her twenties or thirties who had been exposed to COVID-19. Sequenced material: PBMCs or T cells enriched from blood (not recorded which). The V gene is TRBV9, the J gene TRBJ1-5, with 7 bases identical to TRBD1. The CDR3 nucleotides read TGTGCCAGCAGCGGACGAGACAGGGCCGATCAGCCCCAGCATTTT. This gives the protein CASSGRDRADQPQHF.